Listed here are 22 T cell receptor beta chains from one sample, sequenced in a study of cytomegalovirus exposure and HLA in healthy donors. Primers included in the PCR were 60 Vbeta and 13 Jbeta primers. Sequencing used immunoSEQ multiplex PCR; TCRdb keeps in-frame clones, though not all of them. The repertoire includes some 99,000 clones, about 80% of them detected once, and less than 9.5% sits in the top ten. Specimen: PBMCs. The receptors were sampled from a woman aged 50 to 60 in good health and CMV-seropositive.

V and J are TRBV5-1 and TRBJ2-1; the D gene is possibly TRBD2 (6 bases). The CDR3 spans 16 residues. Trimming left V 0 bases short and J 0 bases short, with 10 bases between. Germline CDR1 reads SGHRS; CDR2 reads YFSETQ. CDR3 amino acids: CASSLVAGSSYNEQFF. For the CDR3, the DNA is TGCGCCAGCAGCTTGGTGGCGGGGAGCTCCTACAATGAGCAGTTCTTC.

The chain joins TRBV6-6 to TRBJ1-2; D is undetermined. V gave up 0 bases and J gave up 5 bases, with 10 bases separating them. The CDR3 has 14 residues. CDR1 is MNHNY, CDR2 SVGAGI, per germline (reference sequence). The CDR3: CASSYSSTGYGYTF. DNA of the CDR3: TGTGCCAGCAGTTACTCCTCGACGGGTTATGGCTACACCTTC.

The chain is built from TRBV15 and TRBJ2-3; D uncertain. The ends were cut back, 1 base at V and 3 bases at J, with 8 bases in the middle. This CDR3 has 14 amino acids. Germline CDR1 LNHNV, CDR2 YYDKDF (reference sequence). CDR3 nucleotides: TGTGCCACCAGCAGAGTCTATCGGACAGATACGCAGTATTTT. Its translation is CATSRVYRTDTQYF.

This clone was seen a handful of times. The chain is built from TRBV21-1 and TRBJ2-4; the table's D call, TRBD2, was not checked against the DNA. TRBV21-1 is noted as a pseudogene. The CDR3 extends over 19 amino acids. The CDR3 region is CASSKAGGAGKVAKNIQYF. As DNA, the CDR3 is TGTGCCAGCAGCAAAGCGGGAGGGGCAGGGAAAGTGGCCAAAAACATTCAGTACTTC.

This chain uses TRBV6-4 with TRBJ1-1; D might be TRBD1 (6 bases). V lost 4 bases to trimming and J lost 10 bases, with 16 bases between them. Germline CDR1 is MRHNA and CDR2 is SNTAGT. This CDR3 contains 13 residues. The DNA of the CDR3 is TGTGCCAGCAGTGGGGTGGACAGAACGGTAGCTTTCTTT. Its protein is CASSGVDRTVAFF.

This chain links TRBV9 with TRBJ1-2; 7 positions match TRBD1. The V and J ends lost 0 bases and 0 bases, in that order; junction bases with no gene match: 5. This CDR3 is built from 16 residues. Germline values: CDR1 SGDLS, CDR2 YYNGEE. The CDR3 DNA sequence: TGTGCCAGCAGCGTAGGAACAGGGGTCACTAACTATGGCTACACCTTC. Its translation: CASSVGTGVTNYGYTF.

The CDR3 loop is CASSLSPLQGPDTQYF. CDR3 DNA sequence: TGTGCCAGCAGTTTATCCCCGTTACAGGGACCAGATACGCAGTATTTT. V gene TRBV27 combines with J gene TRBJ2-3; the D gene is possibly TRBD1 (6 bases). Germline V gene data show CDR1 as MNHEY and CDR2 as SMNVEV (reference sequence). V was clipped by 0 bases and J by 4 bases, with 14 bases between them. The CDR3 has 16 residues.

The chain couples TRBV5-1 to TRBJ2-5; TRBD1 aligns across 9 bases. The J call may be mistaken, given a closer DNA end match to TRBJ2-7. Germline V gene sequence: CDR1 SGHRS, CDR2 YFSETQ. The CDR3 consists of 14 residues. CDR3 sequence: CASSLGQGAYEQYF. The CDR3 DNA sequence: TGCGCCAGCAGCTTGGGACAGGGGGCCTACGAGCAGTACTTC.

This chain links TRBV5-4 with TRBJ2-3; 8 bases are shared with TRBD2. This CDR3 region has 14 residues. After removal of 3 bases from V and 3 bases from J, the junction contained 3 bases not matched to a gene. Looked up from germline, CDR1 is SGHNT and CDR2 is YYREEE (reference sequence). For the CDR3, the DNA is TGTGCCAGCAGCTCGGCTAGCGGGACAGATACGCAGTATTTT. Protein sequence: CASSSASGTDTQYF.

This chain links TRBV11-3 with TRBJ2-2, with 8 bases aligning to TRBD2. CDR3 length: 15 amino acids. Trimming took 0 bases from V and 7 from J; bases not matched to a gene: 4. The germline V gene encodes CDR1 SGHNT and CDR2 YENEEA. For the CDR3, the DNA is TGTGCCAGCAGCTTAGACGGGGGGGCTGACGGGGAGCTGTTTTTT. Encoded protein: CASSLDGGADGELFF.

This chain joins TRBV1 and TRBJ2-3; the table assigns TRBD1, which was not confirmed against the DNA. TRBV1 is assigned pseudogene status. There are 18 residues in the CDR3. The CDR3 here is CTSSQEHPRGMGTDTQYF. The CDR3 DNA sequence: TGCACCAGCAGCCAAGAACACCCCAGGGGGATGGGGACAGATACGCAGTATTTT.

This clone was detected only a few times. V is TRBV19 and J is TRBJ1-1, with a weak D call TRBD1 (5 bases). CDR1 is LNHDA and CDR2 is SQIVND in the germline V gene (reference sequence). Deletions cut 6 bases from V and 8 bases from J, with 22 bases between. The CDR3 loop spans 15 amino acids. CDR3 DNA sequence: TGTGCCAGTAGCTCCTGGACAAGGAGAGATAAAGAAGCTTTCTTT. Protein product: CASSSWTRRDKEAFF.

The chain combines TRBV18 with TRBJ1-6; D perhaps matches TRBD1 (6 bases). The CDR3 sequence is 16 residues long. Germline assignment: CDR1 KGHSH and CDR2 LQKENI. V was trimmed by 4 bases and J by 7 bases, leaving 17 bases between them. CDR3 in DNA: TGTGCCAGCTCACGAGGGGACAAGGGGAGAAATTCACCCCTCCACTTT. Its protein product is CASSRGDKGRNSPLHF.

The J gene is TRBJ1-5, the V gene TRBV5-6; a weak D match, TRBD1 (6 bases). This CDR3 spans 13 amino acids. V was pared by 1 base and J by 4 bases, with 6 bases between. Germline loops: CDR1 SGHDT, CDR2 YYEEEE. The CDR3 DNA reads TGTGCCAGCAGCTTGACAGGGAATCAGCCCCAGCATTTT. This gives the protein CASSLTGNQPQHF. Using reference TRBV5-6 and TRBJ1-5 for the parts outside the CDR3, the full variable domain is DAGVTQSPTHLIKTRGQQVTLRCSPKSGHDTVSWYQQALGQGPQFIFQYYEEEERQRGNFPDRFSGHQFPNYSSELNVNALLLGDSALYLCASSLTGNQPQHFGDGTRLSIL.

The CDR3 DNA sequence: TGTGCCAGCAGTACGGGACAGGCTCGCGCTGAAGCTTTCTTT. Amino acid sequence: CASSTGQARAEAFF. The J gene is TRBJ1-1, the V gene TRBV7-2; 8 positions agree with TRBD1. The V gene end was trimmed by 6 bases and the J gene end by 6 bases; junction bases not matched to a gene: 9. The CDR3 totals 14 residues. Germline V lookup: CDR1 SGHTA, CDR2 FQGNSA. Complete variable domain (other parts from reference TRBV7-2 and TRBJ1-1): GAGVSQSPSNKVTEKGKDVELRCDPISGHTALYWYRQSLGQGLEFLIYFQGNSAPDKSGLPSDRFSAERTGGSVSTLTIQRTQQEDSAVYLCASSTGQARAEAFFGQGTRLTVV.

This chain links TRBV4-2 with TRBJ2-5, with 16 bases aligning to TRBD2. Germline values: CDR1 LGHNA, CDR2 YNFKEQ. The CDR3 covers 17 residues. The trim removed 0 bases at V and 5 bases at J, leaving 3 bases unmatched. The CDR3 protein is CASSQDGTSGGDETQYF. The CDR3, as DNA: TGTGCCAGCAGCCAAGATGGGACTAGCGGGGGGGACGAGACCCAGTACTTC.

The rearrangement joins TRBV2 to TRBJ1-5; 8 nucleotides align to TRBD1. The germline gives CDR1 SNHLY, CDR2 FYNNEI. The CDR3 length is 14 residues. J lost 5 bases, V lost 1 base, and 1 base had no gene match. The CDR3 nucleotides read TGTGCCAGCAGTGAAGGACAGGGGTATCAGCCCCAGCATTTT. As protein: CASSEGQGYQPQHF.

The chain uses TRBV6-5 and TRBJ1-2; 7 positions match TRBD1. The V gene end was trimmed by 5 bases and the J gene end by 7 bases; junction bases not matched to a gene: 7. The CDR3 covers 13 residues. Germline CDR1 MNHEY, CDR2 SVGAGI. The CDR3: CASSRQGLGGYTF. In DNA form, the CDR3 reads TGTGCCAGCAGTCGACAGGGACTAGGTGGCTACACCTTC.

The table lists this clone with a count of one. This chain links TRBV6-5 with TRBJ2-1; TRBD2 aligns across 7 bases. The germline gives CDR1 MNHEY, CDR2 SVGAGI. CDR3 length: 14 amino acids. With V trimmed by 6 bases and J by 5 bases, 7 bases remained unmatched. The CDR3 bases are TGTGCCAGCAGGATGCGAGCGGGACACAATGAGCAGTTCTTC. Its translation: CASRMRAGHNEQFF.

This sequence joins TRBV6-5 and TRBJ1-5; possibly TRBD1 for D (5 bases). This CDR3 spans 13 amino acids. CDR1 and CDR2 (germline): MNHEY, SVGAGI. V was shortened by 6 bases and J by 4 bases, with 10 bases between the two germline ends. CDR3 amino acids: CASSRGGNQPQHF. The CDR3 DNA reads as TGTGCCAGCAGCCGGGGGGGGAATCAGCCCCAGCATTTT.

V usage is TRBV7-2 and J usage is TRBJ2-7; D perhaps matches TRBD1 (6 bases). This CDR3 is 15 amino acids long. V was pared by 5 bases and J by 5 bases, with 19 bases between. The V gene's germline CDR1 is SGHTA and CDR2 FQGNSA. The CDR3 DNA follows: TGTGCCAGCAGCCCCGACAGGTCCTCTTGGAACGAGCAGTACTTC. It codes for CASSPDRSSWNEQYF. Filled out from reference TRBV7-2 and TRBJ2-7, the complete variable domain reads GAGVSQSPSNKVTEKGKDVELRCDPISGHTALYWYRQSLGQGLEFLIYFQGNSAPDKSGLPSDRFSAERTGGSVSTLTIQRTQQEDSAVYLCASSPDRSSWNEQYFGPGTRLTVT.

The chain links TRBV21-1 to TRBJ2-7; whether TRBD1, the table's D call, matches the DNA was not checked. TRBV21-1 is an annotated pseudogene. CDR3 length: 13 residues. The CDR3 here is CASSRTVNYEQYF. DNA of the CDR3: TGTGCCAGCAGTCGGACAGTCAACTACGAGCAGTACTTC.